Detailed here is one TCR beta chain. Its cognate antigen is unknown. Unmatched junction bases numbered 4, after V lost 6 bases and J lost 0 bases. The CDR3 has 15 residues. Time point denoted: pre-sensitization, week 0. The treatment denotes: therapeutic diphenylcyclopropenone sensitization with weekly scalp DPC. Alopecia patients deemed DPC-suitable, aged 18 to 70, excluding pregnancy. The data stem from a study of human T cells and chemical hapten exposure. Study-level background: There were weekly diphenylcyclopropenone doses to the scalp for patients throughout the approximately 25-week study.

Each CDR3 protein is one row after TCRdb ran MiXCR on the RACE reads. This sample has more than 300,000 distinct CDR3 sequences, with more than 4.5% found just once. General study points: High-frequency TCRs, those above 1 in 1000, stayed the same after DPC sensitization. Patch test score rose with PT1 expanded TCR count, significant at thresholds 8, 16 and 32, not 4.

This clonotype was obtained from a woman between 50 and 59 years old with alopecia areata. Some clones in this sample may be carry-over from other donors' samples. The J gene is TRBJ1-2, the V gene TRBV12-3 or TRBV12-4; the match to TRBD1 covers 10 bases. Material: whole blood, obtained in connection with sensitization to the hapten diphenylcyclopropenone (DPC). The CDR3 nucleotides read TGTGCCAGCAGGGGACAGGGGCCCACTAACTATGGCTACACCTTC. Its protein is CASRGQGPTNYGYTF.